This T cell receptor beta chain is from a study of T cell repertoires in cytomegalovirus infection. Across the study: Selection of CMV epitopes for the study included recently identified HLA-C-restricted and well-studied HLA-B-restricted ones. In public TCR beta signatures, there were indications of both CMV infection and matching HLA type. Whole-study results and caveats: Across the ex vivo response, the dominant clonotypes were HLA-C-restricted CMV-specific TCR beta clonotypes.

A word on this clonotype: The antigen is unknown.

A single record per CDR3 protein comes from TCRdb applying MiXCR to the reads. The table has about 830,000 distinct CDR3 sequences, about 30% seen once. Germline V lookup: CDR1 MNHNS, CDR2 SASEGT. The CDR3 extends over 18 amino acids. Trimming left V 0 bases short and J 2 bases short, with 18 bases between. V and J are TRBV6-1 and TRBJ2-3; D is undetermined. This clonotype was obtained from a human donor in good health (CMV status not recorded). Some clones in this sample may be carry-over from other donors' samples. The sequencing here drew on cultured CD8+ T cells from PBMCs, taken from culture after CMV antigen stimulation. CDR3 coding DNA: TGTGCCAGCAGTGAAGCGATTCGTCTAAGTGCTGACACAGATACGCAGTATTTT. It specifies CASSEAIRLSADTDTQYF.